The clone carrying this T cell receptor (beta chain) was recorded a few times. Germline is not matched at one junction end, which may reflect a read error. The data originate from a study of T-cell reconstitution after alpha-beta-depleted transplantation in children. A TCRbeta library incorporating unique molecular identifiers was prepared. TCRdb itself ran the PCR reads through MiXCR, one entry per CDR3 protein. In the table there are just under 550,000 distinct CDR3 sequences, around 19% of which are singletons. CDR1 and CDR2 (germline): DFQATT, SNEGSKA (reference sequence). The CDR3 is made up of 15 amino acids.

The specimen was PBMCs from the stem cell graft donor, collected from the stem cell graft. The sequence derives from a human donor who donated a stem cell graft to a child with acute lymphoblastic leukemia. The chain carries TRBV20-1 and TRBJ2-3; 7 bases fit TRBD2. The CDR3 loop is CSTRSSGWATDTQYF. In DNA, the CDR3 is TGCAGTACTAGGTCTAGCGGTTGGGCGACAGATACGCAGTATTTT.